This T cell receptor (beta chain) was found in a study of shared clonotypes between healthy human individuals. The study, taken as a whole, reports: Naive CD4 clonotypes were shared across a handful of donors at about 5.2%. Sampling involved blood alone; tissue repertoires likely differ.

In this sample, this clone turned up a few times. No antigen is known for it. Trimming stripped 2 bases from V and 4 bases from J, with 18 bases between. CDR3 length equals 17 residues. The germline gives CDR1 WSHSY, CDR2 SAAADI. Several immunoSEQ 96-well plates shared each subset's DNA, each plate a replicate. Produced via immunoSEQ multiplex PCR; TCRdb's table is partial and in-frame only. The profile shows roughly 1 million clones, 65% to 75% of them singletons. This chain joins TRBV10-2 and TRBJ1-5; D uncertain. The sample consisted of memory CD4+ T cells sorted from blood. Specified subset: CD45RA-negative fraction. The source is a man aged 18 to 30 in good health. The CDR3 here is CASSERLTGIRNQPQHF. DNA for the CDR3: TGCGCCAGCAGTGAGAGACTCACGGGAATTAGGAATCAGCCCCAGCATTTT.